The next 2 T cell receptor beta chains were all read from a single sample in a study of cytomegalovirus exposure and HLA in healthy donors. Vbeta (60) and Jbeta (13) primers were used in the PCR. Data came from immunoSEQ multiplex PCR; TCRdb stores just in-frame clones and leaves some out. Of more than 100,000 clones listed, approximately 79% are singletons. Material: PBMCs. These TCRs come from a male donor in good health and CMV-seronegative.

The chain has TRBV18 and TRBJ1-5, with D unclear. The V end lost 3 bases, the J end lost 4 bases, and 10 bases lay between the germline ends. From germline, CDR1 is KGHSH and CDR2 LQKENI. The CDR3 is 14 amino acids. The CDR3 protein is CASSPRPDNQPQHF. For the CDR3, the DNA is TGTGCCAGCTCACCCAGGCCGGATAATCAGCCCCAGCATTTT.

The CDR3 loop is CASSEGTGGLYEQYF. The CDR3 DNA sequence: TGTGCCAGCAGTGAAGGGACAGGGGGGCTCTACGAGCAGTACTTC. The chain combines TRBV6-1 with TRBJ2-5; 10 nucleotides line up with TRBD1. The tail of the sequence fits TRBJ2-7 better, so the J call may be wrong. This CDR3 has 15 amino acids. CDR1 and CDR2 from the germline V gene are MNHNS and SASEGT.